This T cell receptor beta chain was recorded in a study of shared clonotypes between healthy human individuals. Study in general: Researchers assigned three CD4 naive, three CD4 memory, two CD8 naive and one CD8 memory plate to each donor.

Trimming at V came to 3 bases and at J to 5 bases, leaving 17 bases not matched to a gene. CDR1 and CDR2 (germline): MDHEN, SYDVKM. The CDR3 sequence is 18 residues long. The table came from immunoSEQ multiplex PCR; TCRdb's copy has only in-frame clones and leaves some out. Altogether about 1 million clones are present, around 74% being singletons, with the ten largest covering about 1.4%. Sequenced sample: memory CD4+ T cells sorted from blood. This sample's subset: CD45RA-negative fraction. This clonotype originated in a man younger than 35 in good health. The chain couples TRBV28 to TRBJ2-3; 7 nucleotides agree with TRBD2. The CDR3 loop reads CASSFTKWEGIELDTQYF. CDR3 DNA: TGTGCCAGCAGTTTTACAAAGTGGGAGGGTATCGAATTAGATACGCAGTATTTT.